What follows are 19 T cell receptor beta chains derived from one specimen sequenced in a study of cytomegalovirus exposure and HLA in healthy donors. Amplification used 60 Vbeta primers and 13 Jbeta primers. Sequencing was performed with immunoSEQ multiplex PCR; in TCRdb, only in-frame clones are kept and a portion is missing. The sample carries around 130,000 clones, around 81% recorded once. What was sequenced was PBMCs. The source is a woman in her forties in good health and CMV-seronegative.

In its sample, this clone was seen once. The V and J genes are TRBV27 and TRBJ1-6; a weak D match, TRBD1 (6 bases). The germline V gene has CDR1 MNHEY and CDR2 SMNVEV (reference sequence). This CDR3 comprises 15 residues. V lost 4 bases and J 10 bases, leaving 17 bases between the germline ends. CDR3 nucleotide sequence: TGTGCCAGCAGTTCCCCCCAGGGGAGGGACTCACCCCTCCACTTT. Its translation: CASSSPQGRDSPLHF.

The chain has TRBV15 and TRBJ2-5; TRBD1 agrees at 10 bases. Germline trimming cut 3 bases from V and 5 bases from J; bases unmatched to any gene: 15. The CDR3 has 18 amino acids. Germline V gene sequence: CDR1 LNHNV, CDR2 YYDKDF (reference sequence). The DNA of the CDR3 is TGTGCCACCAGCAGGCCCCGTGGGGGGACAGGGGCTTTGGAGACCCAGTACTTC. Protein: CATSRPRGGTGALETQYF.

V is TRBV4-1 and J is TRBJ2-3, with TRBD2 matching 7 bases. Trimming removed 0 bases from V and 1 base from J; junction bases left unmatched: 4. Per germline, CDR1 MGHRA and CDR2 YSYEKL. The CDR3 consists of 16 residues. CDR3 loop: CASSQDRAGGTDTQYF. CDR3 bases: TGCGCCAGCAGCCAAGATAGGGCGGGGGGCACAGATACGCAGTATTTT.

V and J are TRBV27 and TRBJ2-2, with a weak D call TRBD1 (6 bases). The V end lost 1 base, the J end lost 6 bases, and 18 bases lay between the germline ends. The germline gives CDR1 MNHEY, CDR2 SMNVEV (reference sequence). This CDR3 contains 17 residues. CDR3: CASSLFPQGWVPGELFF. In DNA form, the CDR3 reads TGTGCCAGCAGTTTATTCCCCCAGGGGTGGGTCCCCGGGGAGCTGTTTTTT.

The V call is TRBV7-9, the J call TRBJ1-1; D might be TRBD1 (5 bases). The CDR3 loop spans 15 amino acids. Trimming shortened V by 4 bases and J by 1 base, and 13 bases separated the two germline ends. Germline V gene data show CDR1 as SEHNR and CDR2 as FQNEAQ (reference sequence). CDR3: CASSSRSQGNTEAFF. DNA for the CDR3: TGTGCCAGCAGCTCCCGGAGTCAGGGGAACACTGAAGCTTTCTTT.

The chain links TRBV15 to TRBJ1-1; D ambiguous. Trimming left V 3 bases short and J 0 bases short, with 11 bases between. The CDR3 consists of 15 residues. CDR1 LNHNV and CDR2 YYDKDF come from the germline V gene (reference sequence). The CDR3 sequence: CATSRFTSMNTEAFF. For the CDR3, the DNA is TGTGCCACCAGCAGGTTCACAAGTATGAACACTGAAGCTTTCTTT.

The rearrangement links TRBV2 to TRBJ2-5; 9 nucleotides agree with TRBD1. The last part of the DNA fits TRBJ2-7 better; the J call may be wrong. The V gene's germline CDR1 is SNHLY and CDR2 FYNNEI. The CDR3 loop spans 15 amino acids. CDR3 coding DNA: TGTGCCAGCGGACCGGGACAGGGTTCCCTTTACGAGCAGTACTTC. Translated, it gives CASGPGQGSLYEQYF.

CDR3 sequence (DNA): TGTGCCAGCAGCCCCGTCGCGGAGACCGGGGAGCTGTTTTTT. Translating it yields CASSPVAETGELFF. V usage is TRBV7-3 and J usage is TRBJ2-2; D is uncertain. Germline CDR1 reads SGHTA; CDR2 reads FQGTGA. CDR3 length: 14 residues. V was pared by 5 bases and J by 5 bases, with 12 bases between. Using reference TRBV7-3 and TRBJ2-2 for the parts outside the CDR3, the full variable domain is GAGVSQTPSNKVTEKGKYVELRCDPISGHTALYWYRQSLGQGPEFLIYFQGTGAADDSGLPNDRFFAVRPEGSVSTLKIQRTERGDSAVYLCASSPVAETGELFFGEGSRLTVL.

Written as DNA, the CDR3 is TGTGCCAGTAGTACACAAGGACAGGGAAAGAATGAAAAACTGTTTTTT. Translation: CASSTQGQGKNEKLFF. The chain carries TRBV19 and TRBJ1-4, with 8 bases lining up with TRBD1. CDR1 LNHDA and CDR2 SQIVND come from the germline V gene (reference sequence). J lost 5 bases, V lost 4 bases, and 9 bases had no gene match. The length of the CDR3 is 16 residues.

The chain carries TRBV5-4 and TRBJ2-1; D possibly corresponds to TRBD1 (6 bases). Trimming took 2 bases from V and 4 from J, leaving 10 bases between them. Germline V gene sequence: CDR1 SGHNT, CDR2 YYREEE (reference sequence). The CDR3 sequence is 14 residues long. The CDR3 loop is CASSFPQGYNEQFF. DNA of the CDR3: TGTGCCAGCAGCTTCCCCCAGGGGTACAATGAGCAGTTCTTC.

The chain uses TRBV7-7 and TRBJ2-5; 7 bases are shared with TRBD2. Germline V CDR1 and CDR2: SSHAT, FNYEAQ (reference sequence). With V trimmed by 5 bases and J by 5 bases, 8 bases remained unmatched. This CDR3 spans 14 amino acids. Here the CDR3 DNA reads TGTGCCAGCAGCCGTAACAGCGGGGAGGAGACCCAGTACTTC. Translating gives CASSRNSGEETQYF.

This chain joins TRBV11-2 and TRBJ2-5; tentatively, D is TRBD1 (6 bases). The germline V gene has CDR1 SGHAT and CDR2 FQNNGV. V was cut by 6 bases and J by 2 bases, with 16 bases left in between. CDR3 length: 15 amino acids. CDR3 sequence (DNA): TGTGCCAGCAGAGTAGTAGGGACAAAACAAGAGACCCAGTACTTC. It encodes CASRVVGTKQETQYF.

About this clone: The junction departs from the called germline gene at one end, perhaps through a read error. The chain has TRBV5-6 and TRBJ1-3; tentatively, D is TRBD1 (5 bases). Germline assignment: CDR1 SGHDT and CDR2 YYEEEE. The CDR3 spans 14 residues. In DNA, the CDR3 is TGTGCCAGCAGCTTGTGGGCAGGGCAAAACACCATGTATTTT. Its translation is CASSLWAGQNTMYF.

The chain couples TRBV7-9 to TRBJ2-5; 9 bases line up with TRBD1. The CDR3 sequence is 14 residues long. J lost 7 bases, V lost 5 bases, and 8 bases had no gene match. Germline lookup yields CDR1 SEHNR and CDR2 FQNEAQ (reference sequence). This CDR3 reads CASSIRTGDGTQYF. The DNA of the CDR3 is TGTGCCAGCAGCATACGGACAGGGGATGGGACCCAGTACTTC.

The rearrangement joins TRBV11-2 to TRBJ1-2; TRBD1 agrees at 7 bases. Looked up from germline, CDR1 is SGHAT and CDR2 is FQNNGV. V lost 5 bases to trimming and J lost 7 bases; unmatched junction nucleotides: 19. This CDR3 has 17 amino acids. The CDR3 protein is CASSLYLSSGGGGGYTF. The CDR3 DNA sequence: TGTGCCAGCAGCCTTTACCTGAGTAGCGGAGGGGGCGGTGGCTACACCTTC.

This chain connects TRBV6-1 to TRBJ2-7; D is unclear. Trimming removed 4 bases at V and 0 bases at J, with 13 bases between. The CDR3 consists of 15 residues. Germline CDR1 and CDR2: MNHNS and SASEGT. The CDR3 DNA follows: TGTGCCAGCAGTGTGGTCCCCGTAGACTCCTACGAGCAGTACTTC. This gives the protein CASSVVPVDSYEQYF.

This clone was counted only a few times. The V gene is TRBV7-9, the J gene TRBJ1-1, with D possibly TRBD1 on 6 matching bases. Deletions cut 3 bases from V and 4 bases from J, with 12 bases between. This CDR3 is built from 14 residues. Germline V gene data show CDR1 as SEHNR and CDR2 as FQNEAQ (reference sequence). CDR3 in DNA: TGTGCCAGCAGCTTTCTTGAAGGGGGCACTGAAGCTTTCTTT. Translation: CASSFLEGGTEAFF. Full variable domain (rest looked up from reference TRBV7-9 and TRBJ1-1): DTGVSQNPRHKITKRGQNVTFRCDPISEHNRLYWYRQTLGQGPEFLTYFQNEAQLEKSRLLSDRFSAERPKGSFSTLEIQRTEQGDSAMYLCASSFLEGGTEAFFGQGTRLTVV.

This chain connects TRBV21-1 to TRBJ2-5; TRBD2 was called by the table and not checked on the DNA. TRBV21-1 is a recognized pseudogene. The CDR3 extends over 14 amino acids. CDR3: CASSKRVGVETQYF. CDR3 bases: TGTGCCAGCAGCAAGAGGGTTGGGGTGGAGACCCAGTACTTC.

This chain connects TRBV6-5 to TRBJ2-7; TRBD1 aligns across 8 bases. J lost 5 bases, V lost 6 bases, and 6 bases had no gene match. Germline V gene data show CDR1 as MNHEY and CDR2 as SVGAGI. The CDR3 covers 13 residues. The CDR3 region is CASRTWTGHEQYF. The CDR3 nucleotides read TGTGCCAGCAGGACATGGACAGGGCACGAGCAGTACTTC.